This TCR beta chain was identified in a study of blood T cell repertoires in COVID-19. Turning to the study itself: Researchers got acute and convalescent COVID-19 samples from the United States, Italy and Spain.

The V gene lost 4 bases and the J gene lost 2 bases, with 12 bases spanning the gap. Germline-derived CDR1 and CDR2 are WSHSY and SAAADI. The length of the CDR3 is 15 residues. The table came from immunoSEQ multiplex PCR; TCRdb's copy has only in-frame clones and leaves some out. Seen here are more than 95,000 clones, more than 85% observed once, and the top ten hold more than 5.5%. Only a few counts were recorded for this clone. The sequencing sample was made of peripheral blood. This clonotype was obtained from a human donor in a cohort sampled during active COVID-19. The genes are TRBV10-2 and TRBJ1-5; D call uncertain. CDR3 protein: CASSVSGHRNQPQHF. The CDR3 nucleotides are TGCGCCAGCAGTGTAAGCGGGCACCGCAATCAGCCCCAGCATTTT.